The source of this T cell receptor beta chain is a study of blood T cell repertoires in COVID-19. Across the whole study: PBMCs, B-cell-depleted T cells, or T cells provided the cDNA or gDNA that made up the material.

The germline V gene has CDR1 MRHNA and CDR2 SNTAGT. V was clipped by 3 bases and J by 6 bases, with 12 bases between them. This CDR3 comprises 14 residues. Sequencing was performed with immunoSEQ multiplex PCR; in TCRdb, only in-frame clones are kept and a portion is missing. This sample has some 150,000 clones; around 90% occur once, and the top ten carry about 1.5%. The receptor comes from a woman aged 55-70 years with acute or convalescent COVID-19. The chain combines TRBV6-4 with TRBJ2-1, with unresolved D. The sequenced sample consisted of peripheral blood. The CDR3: CASSEYVRSNEQFF. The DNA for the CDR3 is TGTGCCAGCAGTGAGTATGTGCGGAGCAATGAGCAGTTCTTC.